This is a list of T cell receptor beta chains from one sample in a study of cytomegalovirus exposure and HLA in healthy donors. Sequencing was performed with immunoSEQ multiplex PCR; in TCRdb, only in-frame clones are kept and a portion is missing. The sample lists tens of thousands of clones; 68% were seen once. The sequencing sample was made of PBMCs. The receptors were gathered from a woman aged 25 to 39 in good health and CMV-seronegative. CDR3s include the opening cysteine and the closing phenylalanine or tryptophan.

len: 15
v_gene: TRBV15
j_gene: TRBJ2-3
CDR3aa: CATSGGLASTDTQYF

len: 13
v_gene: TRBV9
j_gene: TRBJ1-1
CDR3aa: CASSVDPDTEAFF

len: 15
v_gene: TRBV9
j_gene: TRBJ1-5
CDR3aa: CASSVEAGAGQPQHF

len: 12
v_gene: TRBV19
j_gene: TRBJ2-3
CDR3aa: CASRSGTDTQYF

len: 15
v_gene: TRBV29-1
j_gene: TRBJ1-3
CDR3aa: CSVDSDRVRGNTIYF

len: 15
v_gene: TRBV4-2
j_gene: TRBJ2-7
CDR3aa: CASSPYRGSSYEQYF

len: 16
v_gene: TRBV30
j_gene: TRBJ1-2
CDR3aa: CAWSVPLSGTGEGYTF

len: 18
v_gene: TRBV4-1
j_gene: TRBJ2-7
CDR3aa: CASSQPHLGAGPSYEQYF

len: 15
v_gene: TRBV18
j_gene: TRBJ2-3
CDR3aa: CASSATSGSTDTQYF

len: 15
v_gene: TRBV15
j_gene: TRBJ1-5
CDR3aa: CATSIGLLSNQPQHF

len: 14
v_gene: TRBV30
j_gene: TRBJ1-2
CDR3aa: CAQDPLRTGGGYTF

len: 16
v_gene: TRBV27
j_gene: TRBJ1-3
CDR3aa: CASTLSGRSSGNTIYF

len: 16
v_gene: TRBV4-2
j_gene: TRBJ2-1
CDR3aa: CASSQGGGGAVNEQFF

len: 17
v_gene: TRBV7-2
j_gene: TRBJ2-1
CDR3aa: CASSLSPPGLTQNEQFF

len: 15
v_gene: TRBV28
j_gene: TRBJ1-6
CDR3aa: CASSYVAGNNSPLHF

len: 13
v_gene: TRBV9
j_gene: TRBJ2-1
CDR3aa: CASTTGVYNEQFF

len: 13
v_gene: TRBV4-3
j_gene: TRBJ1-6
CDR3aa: CASSGTGNSPLHF

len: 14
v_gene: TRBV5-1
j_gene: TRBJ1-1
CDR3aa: CASSLGQGLSEAFF

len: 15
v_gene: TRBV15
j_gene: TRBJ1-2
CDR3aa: CATSRGFGQGYGYTF

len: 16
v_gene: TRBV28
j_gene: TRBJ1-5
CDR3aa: CASTFVGQGSNQPQHF

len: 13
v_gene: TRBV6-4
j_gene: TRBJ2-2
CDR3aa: CASSVRGNGELFF

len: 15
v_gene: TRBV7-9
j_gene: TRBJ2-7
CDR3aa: CASRQTGPYRYEQYF

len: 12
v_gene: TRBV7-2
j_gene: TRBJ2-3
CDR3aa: CASSSRTDTQYF

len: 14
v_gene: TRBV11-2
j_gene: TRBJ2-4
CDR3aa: CASSPQGSVNIQYF

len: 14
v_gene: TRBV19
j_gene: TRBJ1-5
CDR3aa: CASSITGENQPQHF

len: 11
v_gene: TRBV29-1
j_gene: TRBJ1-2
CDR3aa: CSVDGGGTYTF

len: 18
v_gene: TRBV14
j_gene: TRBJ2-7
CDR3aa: CASSRLNGAGAVFDEQYF

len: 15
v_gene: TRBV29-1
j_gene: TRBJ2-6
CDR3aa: CSVGSVSAGANVLTF

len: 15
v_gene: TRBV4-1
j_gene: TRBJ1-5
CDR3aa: CASSQARQGDQPQHF